This T cell receptor (beta chain) came from a study of tumor-infiltrating lymphocytes in primary liver carcinoma. The CDR3 is made up of 16 amino acids. Germline-derived CDR1 and CDR2 are SGHVS and FQNEAQ. The researchers produced TCR beta cDNA from roughly 500 ng total RNA with a constant-region primer. Sequencing libraries for TCR beta derived from three nested multiplex PCR rounds that used slightly modified ARM-PCR. The opening two PCR rounds, ten to eleven cycles each, paired TRBV1-TRBV30 forward primers with a C-beta reverse primer. MiXCR was run by TCRdb on the multiplex PCR reads, yielding one entry per CDR3 protein. The sample contains about 99,000 distinct CDR3 sequences, approximately 71% of which appear only once. It was from approximately 20-30 mg of unsorted bulk tissue that RNA and DNA were co-extracted. Resection treated the patients' primary liver carcinoma. As regards this clonotype: A junction boundary mismatches the germline segment, possibly from a read error.

The sample consisted of liver tumor tissue from sampling region 5. The subset denotes: tumor region T5, tumor centre. The TCR sequence derives from a woman aged 55-75 years with primary liver carcinoma and hepatitis B virus infection. The V and J genes are TRBV7-8 and TRBJ2-3, with D possibly TRBD2 on 5 matching bases. The CDR3 DNA follows: TGTGCCAGCTGCTTAGAGGCGGGTTGGTCCACAGATACGAAGTATTTT. Amino acids: CASCLEAGWSTDTKYF.